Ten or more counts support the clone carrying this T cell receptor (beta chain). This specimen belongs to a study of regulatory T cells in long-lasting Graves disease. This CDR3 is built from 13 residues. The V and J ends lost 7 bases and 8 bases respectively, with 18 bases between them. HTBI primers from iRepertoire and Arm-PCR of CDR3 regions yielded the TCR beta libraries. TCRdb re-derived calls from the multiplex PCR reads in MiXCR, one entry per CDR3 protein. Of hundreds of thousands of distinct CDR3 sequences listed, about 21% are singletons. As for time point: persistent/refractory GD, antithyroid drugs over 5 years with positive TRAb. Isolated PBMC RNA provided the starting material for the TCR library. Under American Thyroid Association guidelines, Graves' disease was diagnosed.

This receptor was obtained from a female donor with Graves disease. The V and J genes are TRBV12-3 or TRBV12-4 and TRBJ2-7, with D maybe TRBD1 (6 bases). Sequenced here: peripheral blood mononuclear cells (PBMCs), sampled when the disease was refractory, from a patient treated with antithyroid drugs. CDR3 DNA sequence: TGTGCCAGCACCGCAACCGAAGGGGGTCAGCAGTACTTC. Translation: CASTATEGGQQYF.